This entry features one T cell receptor (beta chain) sequence. Its antigen is currently not known. Base qualities are not at hand, and no much larger clone is one base apart. These data are taken from a study of cytomegalovirus exposure and HLA in healthy donors listed by TCRdb under 2017. For the wider study: According to an earlier analysis of 587 of the donors, 150 million to 200 million T cells yielded some 120 million unique TCR beta sequences and around 300 Gb of sequence data. Every discovery cohort repertoire had been produced on one sequencing platform. Roughly 5 DR-DQ haplotypes were treated as single units for association and clustering because of strong linkage in the cohort. Class I and class II HLA loci were covered by the typing at four-digit resolution. In a later analysis, previously published TCR beta repertoires from 550 to 700 donors were re-analyzed and high-resolution HLA genotyping was added so that TCR occurrence patterns could be studied. Typing coverage varied by locus: roughly 629-630 donors for A, B, C, DRB1 and DQB1; more than 500 for DQA1; approximately 610 for DPA1; approximately 470 for DPB1. In an earlier analysis of 587 of the donors, high-throughput TCR beta sequencing was used to judge whether each TCR beta V gene segment behaved as functional or pseudogenic. Donor age, sex, ethnicity and CMV serostatus were compiled alongside the repertoire data. The T cell repertoires of 670 or so subjects were profiled by immunosequencing and related to cytomegalovirus serostatus. Along with the approximately 600-subject first cohort, a separate validation cohort of over 90 different subjects was used. The study combined high-throughput TCR immunosequencing, statistical association of individual TCRs with disease status, and machine learning to predict cytomegalovirus infection status. Rather than drawing on any new phenotypic data, the later analysis identified candidate immune exposures from TCR beta sequences and the way those sequences occurred across donors. An early release that covered more than 550 HLA-typed donors contained around 300 gigabases of sequencing data and roughly 84 million unique TCR sequences. On average, around 230,000 unique TCR beta nucleotide sequences were sequenced per donor among some 430 genotyped donors of the cohort, with roughly 18% of those sequences being non-productive. A later genetic analysis took genome-wide SNP genotypes for about 55% of the roughly 670 donors and used that subset as a discovery cohort. Of the 300 to 450 genotyped donors, over 65% fell in the genetic ancestry cluster associated with self-reported Caucasian donors. The aim of the study was to test whether cataloging public T cell receptors could identify signatures of past pathogen exposure. What the work shows at the level of the full study, not this receptor alone: In a later analysis, HLA-associated TCR beta chains showed more clonal expansion and lower generation probabilities than non-associated chains that were equally common. Because HLA typing was unavailable for some donors at each locus, only the typed subset was used in association tests. Some IMGT-functional V segments, including TRBV6-2 and TRBV6-3, could not be told apart with the 87-base-pair reads, so those segments were excluded. At a false discovery rate of 0.05, a later analysis linked 16,000 or so TCR beta sequences to specific HLA alleles. This cohort had only TCR beta chains sequenced, and the lack of alpha or paired-chain data limited which features could be detected. In a later analysis, TCR association rates were found to vary across HLA loci, with the most associated TCRs seen for DRB1 alleles and the fewest for HLA-C alleles. The sequencing pipeline was judged likely to have produced a cluster of highly shared sequence variants as a technical artifact. In a later genetic analysis, a missense DCLRE1C variant was associated with V-gene and J-gene trimming of TCR beta chains, and the association was replicated in an independent cohort. In a later genetic analysis, fewer N-insertions in productive TCRs were reported among donors in an Asian-associated ancestry cluster than the roughly 700-donor mean. For the cohort, immune exposure information was limited to CMV serostatus. A further reported finding was that TCR beta sequences accurately predicted the HLA-A and HLA-B alleles for most subjects in the first cohort. Several of the top co-occurrence clusters appeared to be linked to parvovirus B19, influenza, CMV and Epstein-Barr virus, according to a later analysis. The classifier was reported to diagnose cytomegalovirus status with high specificity and sensitivity in both the original cohort and the validation cohort. A few of the identified cytomegalovirus-associated TCR beta chains were confirmed in vitro to be specific for cytomegalovirus antigens. Assigning TCR associations to individual alleles was difficult when HLA alleles, especially DR and DQ, strongly co-occurred. According to the authors, the approach could potentially be generalized to other disease states and immunological phenotypes. Correlated functional status among segregating V segments might be attributable to linkage disequilibrium, but an unknown experimental factor could not be ruled out. According to a later analysis, most CMV-associated TCR beta chains appeared to be HLA-restricted, and the HLA associations seemed to be driven largely by CMV exposure. Presence/absence analyses assumed roughly uniform sequencing depth across donors, an assumption that may not hold. In the study, approximately 160 TCR beta chains were listed as associated with cytomegalovirus. While some public TCRs were present in many individuals, most TCR sequences turned up only very rarely across donors. An earlier analysis of approximately 500 of the donors showed that most TCR beta V segments appeared in productive rearrangements either about 90% or about 30% of the time, which broadly matched IMGT annotations. About 17 rarely observed V segments, including chromosome 9 orphons, were excluded from the earlier analysis of about 600 of the donors because counts were too low.

CDR1 MNHEY and CDR2 SMNVEV are derived from the germline V gene (reference sequence). V is clipped by 5 bases and J by 5 bases, and the sequence between their germline boundaries is 13 bases long. Reading from cysteine to phenylalanine, the CDR3 counts 13 amino acids. Only the CDR3 region is kept as DNA, spanning 39 bases read in frame from base 1. Library method: the immunoSEQ multiplex PCR assay. For the multiplex PCR, a mixture combining 60 forward primers for TCR Vbeta segments and 13 reverse primers for TCR Jbeta segments was used. The CDR3 region of rearranged TCR beta genes was amplified from genomic DNA by a multiplex PCR assay. Amplified TCR beta libraries were sequenced as 87-base-pair reads on the Illumina HiSeq System. The original methods were these. Across the 500 to 750 repertoires, a later analysis counted around 80 million unique TCR beta chains, around 11 million of which were shared by at least two donors. Raw reads were error-corrected and collapsed into unique sequences with a nearest-neighbor algorithm that merged closely related sequences to remove PCR and sequencing errors. V, D and J gene segments were assigned by aligning CDR3 sequences to IMGT reference sequences. For a sequence to be retained, a match of at least six nucleotides was required to both a V gene segment and a J gene segment. A rearrangement was called productive if the CDR3 had no stop codons and remained in frame with V and J, and every other rearrangement was called non-productive. CDR3 was defined according to IMGT convention as the region running from the second conserved V-encoded cysteine to the conserved J-encoded phenylalanine. The earlier analysis of fewer than 750 of the donors excluded sequences that lacked an unambiguous match to a single V gene segment. In an earlier analysis of approximately 590 of the donors, V segments were called functional above 56.7% productive rearrangements and were called segregating when the between-donor standard deviation exceeded 5%. A statistical classification framework was developed to diagnose cytomegalovirus status using the catalog of TCR beta chain sequences. In a later analysis, V and J genes were assigned by comparing TCR nucleotide sequences against IMGT/GENE-DB human TR gene sequences. A later analysis assigned CDR3 sequences and most-parsimonious VDJ recombination scenarios with the TCRdist pipeline. In a later analysis, each TCR beta chain was defined by its CDR3 amino acid sequence together with its V-gene family, and reads without a unique V-gene family were excluded. A later analysis removed 550 to 700 highly shared, low-generation-probability nucleotide sequences to deal with suspected cross-contamination and a sequencing artifact. For each public chain, a later analysis derived a clonal expansion index from normalized ranks of inferred template counts within each repertoire. In a later analysis, generation probabilities were computed with a VDJ recombination model fitted to out-of-frame rearrangements, and the resulting probabilities were checked against IGoR. A later analysis scored TCR-TCR, TCR-HLA and TCR-CMV co-occurrence with hypergeometric tests, applying a repertoire-size bias correction to TCR pairs. In a later analysis, false discovery rates were estimated by permuting HLA or CMV assignments 20 times. In a later analysis, co-occurring TCRs were grouped using DBSCAN, and TCRdist sequence similarity was added for clustering within HLA-allele-positive subsets. For co-occurrence clustering, repertoires with fewer than 30,000 or more than 120,000 public chains were excluded, along with roughly 5 repertoires with anomalous nucleotide sharing. In its TCRdb copy, this immuneACCESS table keeps in-frame sequences only and misses some clones. Where compared with another copy, unresolved V genes explain less than half of these, and the others have no known cause. Clone size and V and J calls were adopted from that table, with D and trimming inferred from the DNA. This sample holds about 150,000 clones; approximately 81% were observed only once. The ten largest clones add up to less than 0.4% of the sample.

The cohort consisted of 600 to 700 healthy bone marrow donors. Cohort members were all nominally healthy when sampled, although unrecorded immune exposures were likely present. The donor was CMV seronegative and was included in the group of over 300 seronegative cohort members. A peripheral blood sample was provided by each donor, and peripheral blood mononuclear cells were used for TCR beta sequencing. Genomic DNA was extracted from the blood cell samples with the Qiagen DNeasy Blood Extraction Kit. The specimen was PBMCs. The chain uses TRBV27 and TRBJ2-7; the best D guess is TRBD1, with 5 bases matching. This receptor was obtained from a boy between 2 and 10 years old in good health and CMV-seronegative. The base sequence is TGTGCCAGCAGTACACATGACAGCGACGAGCAGTACTTC. Translated, it reads CASSTHDSDEQYF.